The entry below gives a single T cell receptor beta chain sequence along with its context. The sample is drawn from a study of blood T cells in healthy people across ages. Through a sample-barcoded 5' primer and a J-beta primer mix, a second PCR was run for roughly 7 to 11 cycles. Via MiXCR, TCRdb re-called the 5' RACE reads, giving one row per CDR3 protein. The table lists about 1.1 million distinct CDR3 sequences, around two fifths of them singletons, with 13% in the top ten. V gave up 1 base and J gave up 7 bases; unmatched junction bases: 6. Germline V gene lookup returns CDR1 MGHRA and CDR2 YSYEKL. The CDR3 spans 15 residues.

The V gene is TRBV4-1, the J gene TRBJ2-2; the match to TRBD1 covers 7 bases. Source material: blood. The clonotype comes from a man younger than 30 in good health. Here the CDR3 DNA reads TGCGCCAGCAGCCAAGCACAGGGGTTCGGCGGGGAGCTGTTTTTT. Its translation: CASSQAQGFGGELFF.